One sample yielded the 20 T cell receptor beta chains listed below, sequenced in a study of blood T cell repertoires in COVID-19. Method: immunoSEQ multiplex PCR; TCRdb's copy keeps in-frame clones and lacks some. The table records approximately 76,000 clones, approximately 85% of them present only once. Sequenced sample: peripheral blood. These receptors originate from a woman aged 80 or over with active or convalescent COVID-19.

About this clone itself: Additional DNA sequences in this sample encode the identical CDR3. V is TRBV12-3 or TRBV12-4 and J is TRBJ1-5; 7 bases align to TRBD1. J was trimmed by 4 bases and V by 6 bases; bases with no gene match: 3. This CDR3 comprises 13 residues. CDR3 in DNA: TGTGCCAGCAGCCAGGGGGGAAATCAGCCCCAGCATTTT. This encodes CASSQGGNQPQHF.

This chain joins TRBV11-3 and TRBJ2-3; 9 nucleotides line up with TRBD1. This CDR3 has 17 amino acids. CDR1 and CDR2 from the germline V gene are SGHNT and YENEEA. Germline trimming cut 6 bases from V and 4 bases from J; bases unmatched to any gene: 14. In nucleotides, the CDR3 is TGTGCCAGCAGTCCCGGGACAGGGAATTTATGGTCAGATACGCAGTATTTT. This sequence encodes CASSPGTGNLWSDTQYF.

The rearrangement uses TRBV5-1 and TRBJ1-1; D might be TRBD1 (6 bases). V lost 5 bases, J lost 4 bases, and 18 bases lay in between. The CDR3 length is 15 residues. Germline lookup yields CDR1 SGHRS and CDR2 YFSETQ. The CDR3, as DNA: TGCGCCAGCAGTCTACTTGGGGGCGCAGGCACTGAAGCTTTCTTT. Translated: CASSLLGGAGTEAFF.

The CDR3 loop reads CAWSAPPAGGYNEQFF. CDR3 DNA: TGTGCCTGGAGTGCCCCCCCAGCGGGGGGATACAATGAGCAGTTCTTC. The gene calls are TRBV30 and TRBJ2-1, with 9 bases aligning to TRBD2. Germline CDR1 and CDR2: GTSNPN and SVGIG (reference sequence). The CDR3 has 16 residues. V trimming: 1 base; J trimming: 4 bases; junction bases outside the gene matches: 8.

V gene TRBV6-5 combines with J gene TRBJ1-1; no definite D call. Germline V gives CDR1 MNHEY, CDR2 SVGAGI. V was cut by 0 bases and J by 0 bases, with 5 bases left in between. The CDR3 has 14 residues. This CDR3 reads CASSYSPVNTEAFF. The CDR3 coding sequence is TGTGCCAGCAGTTACTCCCCGGTGAACACTGAAGCTTTCTTT.

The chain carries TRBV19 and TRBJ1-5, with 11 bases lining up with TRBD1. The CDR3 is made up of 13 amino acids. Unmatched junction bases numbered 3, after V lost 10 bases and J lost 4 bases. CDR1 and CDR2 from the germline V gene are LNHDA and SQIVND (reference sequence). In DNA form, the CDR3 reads TGTGCCACCCGGGACAGGGGGAATCAGCCCCAGCATTTT. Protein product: CATRDRGNQPQHF.

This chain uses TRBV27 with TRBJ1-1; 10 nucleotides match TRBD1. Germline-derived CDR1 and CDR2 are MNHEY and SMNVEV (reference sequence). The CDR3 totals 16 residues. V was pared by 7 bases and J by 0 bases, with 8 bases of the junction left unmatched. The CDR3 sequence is CASKRGQGGMNTEAFF. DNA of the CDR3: TGTGCCAGCAAGCGAGGACAGGGGGGAATGAACACTGAAGCTTTCTTT.

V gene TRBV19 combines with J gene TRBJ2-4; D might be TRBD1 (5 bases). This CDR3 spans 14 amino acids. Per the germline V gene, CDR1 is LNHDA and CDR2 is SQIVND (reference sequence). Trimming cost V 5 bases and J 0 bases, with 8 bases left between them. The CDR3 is CASSPRVAKNIQYF. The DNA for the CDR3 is TGTGCCAGTAGTCCCAGGGTAGCCAAAAACATTCAGTACTTC.

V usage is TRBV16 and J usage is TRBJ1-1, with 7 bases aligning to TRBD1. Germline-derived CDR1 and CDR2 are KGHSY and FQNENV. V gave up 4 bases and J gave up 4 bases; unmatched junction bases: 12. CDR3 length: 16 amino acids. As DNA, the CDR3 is TGTGCCAGCAGCCTCGCAGGGTGGGCAGGGGGCACTGAAGCTTTCTTT. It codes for CASSLAGWAGGTEAFF.

CDR3 amino acids: CASSLGQGSYEQYF. The CDR3 DNA sequence: TGTGCCAGCAGTTTGGGACAGGGATCCTACGAGCAGTACTTC. The rearrangement joins TRBV28 to TRBJ2-7; TRBD1 aligns across 9 bases. Germline values: CDR1 MDHEN, CDR2 SYDVKM. The CDR3 sequence is 14 residues long. The junction had 1 base not matched to a gene; V was cut back by 3 bases and J by 1 base.

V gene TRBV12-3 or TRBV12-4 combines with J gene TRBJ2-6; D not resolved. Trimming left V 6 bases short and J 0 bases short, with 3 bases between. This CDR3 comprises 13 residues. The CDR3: CASRYSGANVLTF. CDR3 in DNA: TGTGCCAGCAGATACTCTGGGGCCAACGTCCTGACTTTC.

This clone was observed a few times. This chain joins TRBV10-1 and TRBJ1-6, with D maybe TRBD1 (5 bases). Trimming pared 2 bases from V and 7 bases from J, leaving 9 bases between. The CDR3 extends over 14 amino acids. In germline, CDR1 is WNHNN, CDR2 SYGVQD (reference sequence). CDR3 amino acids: CASSEGQGNSPLHF. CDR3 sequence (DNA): TGCGCCAGCAGTGAGGGGCAGGGAAATTCACCCCTCCACTTT.

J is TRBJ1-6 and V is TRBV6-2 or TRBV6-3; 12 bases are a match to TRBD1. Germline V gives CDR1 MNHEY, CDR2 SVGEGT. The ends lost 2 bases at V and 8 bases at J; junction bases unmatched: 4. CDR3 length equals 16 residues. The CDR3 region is CASSYRDRGLDSPLHF. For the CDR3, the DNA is TGTGCCAGCAGTTACAGGGACAGGGGGCTGGATTCACCCCTCCACTTT.

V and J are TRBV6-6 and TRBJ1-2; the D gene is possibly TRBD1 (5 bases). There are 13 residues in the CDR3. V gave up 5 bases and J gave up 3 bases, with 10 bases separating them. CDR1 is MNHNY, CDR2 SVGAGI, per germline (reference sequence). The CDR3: CASSLDRYYGYTF. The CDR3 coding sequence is TGTGCCAGCAGTCTCGACAGATACTATGGCTACACCTTC.

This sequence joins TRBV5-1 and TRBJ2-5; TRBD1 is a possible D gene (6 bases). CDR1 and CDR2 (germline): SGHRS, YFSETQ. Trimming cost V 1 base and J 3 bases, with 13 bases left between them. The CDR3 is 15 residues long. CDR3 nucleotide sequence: TGCGCCAGCAGCTTGAGGGGGATAAAAGAAGAGACCCAGTACTTC. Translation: CASSLRGIKEETQYF.

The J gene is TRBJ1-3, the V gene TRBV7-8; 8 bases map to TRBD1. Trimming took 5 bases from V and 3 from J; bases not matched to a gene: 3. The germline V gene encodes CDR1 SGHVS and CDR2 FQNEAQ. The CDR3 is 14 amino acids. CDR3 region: CASSRGQGGNTIYF. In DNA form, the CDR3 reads TGTGCCAGCAGCCGAGGACAGGGTGGAAACACCATATATTTT. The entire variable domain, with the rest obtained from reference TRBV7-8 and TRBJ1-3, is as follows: GAGVSQSPRYKVAKRGQDVALRCDPISGHVSLFWYQQALGQGPEFLTYFQNEAQLDKSGLPSDRFFAERPEGSVSTLKIQRTQQEDSAVYLCASSRGQGGNTIYFGEGSWLTVV.

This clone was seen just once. CDR3 nucleotide sequence: TGTGCCAGCCACCATAGGGGGAGCGGGGGGGCCTCAAAGAGCTACGAGCAGTACTTC. This gives the protein CASHHRGSGGASKSYEQYF. The chain uses TRBV7-2 and TRBJ2-7, with 10 positions matching TRBD2. V shed 8 bases and J 3 bases; nucleotides not matched to a gene: 22. This CDR3 has 19 residues. Germline V gene lookup returns CDR1 SGHTA and CDR2 FQGNSA.

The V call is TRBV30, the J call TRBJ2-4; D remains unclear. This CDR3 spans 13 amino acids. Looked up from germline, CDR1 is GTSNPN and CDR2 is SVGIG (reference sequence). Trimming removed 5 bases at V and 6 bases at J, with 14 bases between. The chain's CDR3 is CAWQAGPLNIQYF. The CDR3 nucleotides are TGTGCCTGGCAGGCCGGTCCTTTAAACATTCAGTACTTC.

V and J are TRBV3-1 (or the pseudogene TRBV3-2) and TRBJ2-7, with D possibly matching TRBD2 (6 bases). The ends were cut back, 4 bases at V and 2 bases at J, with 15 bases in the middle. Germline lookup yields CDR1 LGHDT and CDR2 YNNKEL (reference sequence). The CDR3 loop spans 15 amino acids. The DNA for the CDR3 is TGTGCCAGCAGCCTTTTGAGCGGGTTAACCTACGAGCAGTACTTC. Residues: CASSLLSGLTYEQYF.

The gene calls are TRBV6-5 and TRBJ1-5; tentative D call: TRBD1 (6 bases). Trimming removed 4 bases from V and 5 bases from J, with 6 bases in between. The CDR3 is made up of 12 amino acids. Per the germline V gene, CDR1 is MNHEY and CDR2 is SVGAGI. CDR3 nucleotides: TGTGCCAGCAGTTCAGGGGATCAGCCCCAGCATTTT. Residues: CASSSGDQPQHF.